These 6 T cell receptor beta chains came from one sample sequenced in a study of control samples from healthy donors and cancer patients (dated by TCRdb to between 2020 and 2021). Library method: the immunoSEQ multiplex PCR assay. The clones in this table, taken by TCRdb from immuneACCESS, are in-frame only. Not every clone is retained; where verified, under half of the shortfall comes from an unresolved V gene, and the cause of the rest is unknown. The table for this sample lists 150,000 to 180,000 clones; approximately 94% of them were counted only once. Approximately 6% of the sample belongs to the ten largest clones. Source material: blood. The receptors derive from a man in his forties in good health.

The chain recombines TRBV23-1 with TRBJ2-1; tentatively, D is TRBD2 (7 bases). TRBV23-1 is flagged as an ORF with uncertain function. This CDR3 has 16 amino acids. The V and J ends lost 4 bases and 5 bases respectively, with 18 bases between them. The CDR3 here is CASSPKKGGGDNEQFF. DNA for the CDR3: TGCGCCAGCAGTCCCAAAAAAGGGGGAGGGGACAATGAGCAGTTCTTC.

J is TRBJ2-3 and V is TRBV27; D not certain. Germline lookup yields CDR1 MNHEY and CDR2 SMNVEV (reference sequence). Trimming removed 5 bases at V and 2 bases at J, with 11 bases between. There are 14 residues in the CDR3. The CDR3 DNA sequence: TGTGCCAGCAGTGTAGACACGAACACAGATACGCAGTATTTT. Translation: CASSVDTNTDTQYF.

V gene TRBV28 combines with J gene TRBJ2-7; D is undetermined. V was clipped by 5 bases and J by 1 base, with 15 bases between them. In germline, CDR1 is MDHEN, CDR2 SYDVKM. The CDR3 extends over 15 amino acids. The DNA of the CDR3 is TGTGCCAGCAGTCCCCGGTTGTCCTCTTCCTACGAGCAGTACTTC. Amino acid sequence: CASSPRLSSSYEQYF. The variable domain in full, with the rest retrieved from reference TRBV28 and TRBJ2-7, is DVKVTQSSRYLVKRTGEKVFLECVQDMDHENMFWYRQDPGLGLRLIYFSYDVKMKEKGDIPEGYSVSREKKERFSLILESASTNQTSMYLCASSPRLSSSYEQYFGPGTRLTVT.

This clone was detected only once. The chain uses TRBV12-3 or TRBV12-4 and TRBJ2-1, with 9 positions matching TRBD2. V dropped 1 base and J dropped 13; count of bases not matched to a gene: 5. The CDR3 loop spans 13 amino acids. The CDR3 sequence is CASSLGTGTSQFF. CDR3 nucleotides: TGTGCCAGCAGTTTAGGAACCGGGACTAGCCAGTTCTTC.

V and J are TRBV27 and TRBJ2-7; TRBD1 aligns across 11 bases. V lost 5 bases and J lost 1; bases outside the gene matches: 4. This CDR3 comprises 15 residues. Germline CDR1 MNHEY, CDR2 SMNVEV (reference sequence). As DNA, the CDR3 is TGTGCCAGCAGTCCCGGGACAGGGGGATCCTACGAGCAGTACTTC. Translation: CASSPGTGGSYEQYF.

The J gene is TRBJ1-1, the V gene TRBV6-4, with D uncertain. There are 12 residues in the CDR3. Trimming took 2 bases from V and 7 from J, leaving 8 bases between them. The germline V gene encodes CDR1 MRHNA and CDR2 SNTAGT. As DNA, the CDR3 is TGTGCCAGCAGTGACGGGCTTGGTGAAGCTTTCTTT. This translates into CASSDGLGEAFF.